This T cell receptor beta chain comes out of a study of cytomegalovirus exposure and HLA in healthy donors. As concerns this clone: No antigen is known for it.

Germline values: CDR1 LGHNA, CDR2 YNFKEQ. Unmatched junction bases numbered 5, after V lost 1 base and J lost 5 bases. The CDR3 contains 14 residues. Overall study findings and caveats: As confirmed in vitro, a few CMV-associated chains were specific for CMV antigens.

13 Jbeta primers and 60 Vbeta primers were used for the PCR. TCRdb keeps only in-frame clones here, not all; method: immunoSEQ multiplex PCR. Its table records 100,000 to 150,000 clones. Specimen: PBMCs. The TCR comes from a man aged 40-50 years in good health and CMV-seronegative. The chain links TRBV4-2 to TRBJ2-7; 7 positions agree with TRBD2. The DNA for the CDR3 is TGTGCCAGCAGCCAAGTTCGGGAGGTCAACGAGCAGTACTTC. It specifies CASSQVREVNEQYF.